The TCR beta chain under discussion was sequenced for a study of CD8 T cells in Susac syndrome. The authors reverse transcribed 0.5 to 1 ug RNA with random hexamers. TCR beta CDR3 was amplified by immunoSEQ multiplex PCR. This amplification extended across 54 Vbeta and 13 Jbeta segments. Each CDR3 protein is one row after TCRdb ran MiXCR on the immunoSEQ multiplex PCR reads. The sample shows about 210,000 distinct CDR3 sequences, roughly 96% of them seen only once. The receptor was isolated from a human donor with multiple sclerosis. Material for sequencing was CD4+ T cells from PBMCs.

The CDR3 spells CASSRGVTSLSGELFF. In DNA form, the CDR3 reads TGTGCCAGCAGCCGTGGAGTGACAAGTCTCAGCGGGGAGCTGTTTTTT. This sequence joins TRBV3-1 and TRBJ2-2; D unresolved. Germline CDR1 is LGHDT and CDR2 is YNNKEL (reference sequence). With 4 bases removed from V and 7 bases from J, the gap between germline ends came to 19 bases. The CDR3 length is 16 residues.